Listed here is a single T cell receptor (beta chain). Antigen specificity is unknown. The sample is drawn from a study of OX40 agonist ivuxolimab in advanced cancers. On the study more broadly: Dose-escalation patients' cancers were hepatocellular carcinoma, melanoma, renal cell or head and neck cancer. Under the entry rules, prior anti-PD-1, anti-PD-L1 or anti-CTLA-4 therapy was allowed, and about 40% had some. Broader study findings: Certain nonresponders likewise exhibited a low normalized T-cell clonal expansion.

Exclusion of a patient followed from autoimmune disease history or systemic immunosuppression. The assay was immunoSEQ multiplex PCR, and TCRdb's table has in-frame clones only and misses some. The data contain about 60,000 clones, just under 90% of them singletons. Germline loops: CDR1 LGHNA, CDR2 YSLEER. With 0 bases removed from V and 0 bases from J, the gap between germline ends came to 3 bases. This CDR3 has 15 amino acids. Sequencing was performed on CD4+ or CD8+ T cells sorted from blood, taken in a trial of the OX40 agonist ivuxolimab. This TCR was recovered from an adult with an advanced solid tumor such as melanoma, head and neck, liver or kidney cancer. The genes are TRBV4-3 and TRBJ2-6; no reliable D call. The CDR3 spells CASSQEHSGANVLTF. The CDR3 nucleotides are TGCGCCAGCAGCCAAGAGCACTCTGGGGCCAACGTCCTGACTTTC.